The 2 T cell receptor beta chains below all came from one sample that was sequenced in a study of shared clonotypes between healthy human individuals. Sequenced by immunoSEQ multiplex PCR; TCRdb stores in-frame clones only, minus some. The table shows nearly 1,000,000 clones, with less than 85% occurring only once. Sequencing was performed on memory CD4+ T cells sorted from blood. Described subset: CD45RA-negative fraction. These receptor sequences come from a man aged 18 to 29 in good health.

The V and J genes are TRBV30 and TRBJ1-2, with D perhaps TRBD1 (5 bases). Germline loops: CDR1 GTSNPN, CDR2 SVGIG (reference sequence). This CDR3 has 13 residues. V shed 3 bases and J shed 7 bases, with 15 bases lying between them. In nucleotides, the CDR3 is TGTGCCTGGAGGGGGACCATGCCTTCTGGCTACACCTTC. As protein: CAWRGTMPSGYTF.

The CDR3 spells CASSFNNSPLHF. As DNA, the CDR3 is TGTGCCAGCAGCTTTAATAATTCACCCCTCCACTTT. V gene TRBV7-9 combines with J gene TRBJ1-6; D ambiguous. Per germline, CDR1 SEHNR and CDR2 FQNEAQ (reference sequence). V lost 3 bases, J lost 5 bases, and 2 bases lay in between. The CDR3 has 12 amino acids.